The 10 T cell receptor beta chains given below trace back to one sample, sequenced in a study of blood T cell repertoires in COVID-19. The data were produced by immunoSEQ multiplex PCR, yet TCRdb's version contains in-frame clones alone and is incomplete. The repertoire holds 200,000 to 250,000 clones, with 75% to 85% as singletons. Sequencing input: peripheral blood. The receptors come from a woman between 45 and 60 years old with acute or convalescent COVID-19.

The V gene is TRBV6-2 or TRBV6-3, the J gene TRBJ2-7; 11 nucleotides line up with TRBD1. The CDR3 runs 15 residues. Germline V gene data show CDR1 as MNHEY and CDR2 as SVGEGT. V gave up 2 bases and J gave up 12 bases; unmatched junction bases: 12. The chain's CDR3 is CASSYTGTGGIDGYF. CDR3 nucleotide sequence: TGTGCCAGCAGTTACACCGGGACAGGGGGTATCGATGGGTACTTC.

The CDR3 is CASSGADQETQYF. CDR3 coding DNA: TGTGCCAGCAGTGGGGCCGACCAAGAGACCCAGTACTTC. The rearrangement joins TRBV12-3 or TRBV12-4 to TRBJ2-5; tentatively, D is TRBD1 (5 bases). The CDR3 consists of 13 residues. With 5 bases removed from V and 0 bases from J, the gap between germline ends came to 7 bases.

This clone has only one observation. This chain joins TRBV28 and TRBJ2-2; 10 bases are shared with TRBD2. Trimming took 3 bases from V and 0 from J; bases not matched to a gene: 10. Germline V lookup: CDR1 MDHEN, CDR2 SYDVKM. The CDR3 totals 19 residues. The CDR3, as DNA: TGTGCCAGCAGTTTGTCCCTAGCGGGAGTAAGGGCGAACACCGGGGAGCTGTTTTTT. Encoded protein: CASSLSLAGVRANTGELFF.

This rearrangement joins TRBV20-1 to TRBJ1-3; 7 bases fit TRBD1. This CDR3 has 14 residues. From germline, CDR1 is DFQATT and CDR2 SNEGSKA (reference sequence). With 3 bases clipped from V and 3 bases from J, the junction kept 5 bases outside the gene matches. DNA for the CDR3: TGCAGTGCTAGTACAGGGGACTTTGGAAACACCATATATTTT. This sequence encodes CSASTGDFGNTIYF.

The V and J genes are TRBV19 and TRBJ2-7; D not certain. Per the germline V gene, CDR1 is LNHDA and CDR2 is SQIVND (reference sequence). CDR3 length: 13 residues. Trimming removed 9 bases from V and 5 bases from J, with 17 bases in between. The CDR3 DNA reads TGTGCCAGCGACGAGCGCGTTTCCCACGAGCAGTACTTC. This encodes CASDERVSHEQYF.

This chain connects TRBV7-2 to TRBJ1-3, with D perhaps TRBD1 (5 bases). Germline CDR1 and CDR2: SGHTA and FQGNSA. Deletions cut 3 bases from V and 2 bases from J, with 11 bases between. CDR3 size: 15 residues. CDR3 sequence: CASSFIPGAGNTIYF. CDR3 sequence (DNA): TGTGCCAGCAGCTTTATCCCGGGGGCTGGAAACACCATATATTTT. The full variable domain, in which reference TRBV7-2 and TRBJ1-3 provide the parts outside the CDR3, is GAGVSQSPSNKVTEKGKDVELRCDPISGHTALYWYRQSLGQGLEFLIYFQGNSAPDKSGLPSDRFSAERTGGSVSTLTIQRTQQEDSAVYLCASSFIPGAGNTIYFGEGSWLTVV.

V gene TRBV27 combines with J gene TRBJ1-4; weak D call: TRBD1 (6 bases). CDR1 is MNHEY and CDR2 is SMNVEV in the germline V gene (reference sequence). CDR3 length: 14 amino acids. Between the trimmed V and J ends, which lost 6 bases and 7 bases, there was a span of 15 bases. CDR3 sequence: CASSLRGGGEKLFF. The DNA for the CDR3 is TGTGCCAGCAGCCTCAGGGGTGGGGGTGAAAAACTGTTTTTT.

The rearrangement joins TRBV5-4 to TRBJ2-1, with 11 bases lining up with TRBD1. The CDR3 length is 17 residues. The germline V gene has CDR1 SGHNT and CDR2 YYREEE (reference sequence). Trimming removed 4 bases from V and 6 bases from J; junction bases left unmatched: 12. CDR3 bases: TGTGCCAGCAGCCCCTCGGCTGGGACAGGGGGGAGCAATGAGCAGTTCTTC. Protein: CASSPSAGTGGSNEQFF.

The genes are TRBV28 and TRBJ2-5; D ambiguous. This CDR3 is 15 amino acids long. The V gene's germline CDR1 is MDHEN and CDR2 SYDVKM. V lost 8 bases to trimming and J lost 5 bases, with 21 bases between them. In DNA form, the CDR3 reads TGTGCCAGCGGTACCACCCCCTTTTATCGGGAGACCCAGTACTTC. The encoded protein is CASGTTPFYRETQYF. Based on the CDR3 plus reference TRBV28 and TRBJ2-5, the full variable domain is DVKVTQSSRYLVKRTGEKVFLECVQDMDHENMFWYRQDPGLGLRLIYFSYDVKMKEKGDIPEGYSVSREKKERFSLILESASTNQTSMYLCASGTTPFYRETQYFGPGTRLLVL.

The V call is TRBV6-5, the J call TRBJ2-2; 13 nucleotides agree with TRBD2. Germline lookup yields CDR1 MNHEY and CDR2 SVGAGI. The V segment lost 7 bases and the J segment 3 bases; nucleotides outside the gene matches: 2. This CDR3 spans 15 amino acids. DNA of the CDR3: TGTGCCAGCACCGGACTAGCGGGAGACACCGGGGAGCTGTTTTTT. Amino acid sequence: CASTGLAGDTGELFF.